The present TCR beta chain was sequenced within a study of blood T cell repertoires in COVID-19 (dated by TCRdb to about 2020). About the study as a whole: The collaborator samples originated in the United States, Italy and Spain and spanned the acute and convalescent phases of COVID-19. The material from the prospective study consisted of cDNA or gDNA derived from T cells, B-cell-depleted T cells, or PBMCs. Deeply sampled blood TCRbeta repertoires from subjects exposed to, actively infected with, or recovered from COVID-19 were included in the dataset. A freely available public database, intended as a resource for researchers studying the immune response to SARS-CoV-2, is where the repertoires were released. The samples were drawn from the first 160 participants of the ongoing ImmuneRACE study and from 1,254 subjects provided by 6 global collaborators. Nearly every sample came with metadata listing a de-identified subject ID, COVID-19 status, age in years and sex. HLA class I and class II types, where available, came from metadata supplied by the sample provider rather than from assay-based typing.

For this clone: This clone's antigen is unknown. Base-call qualities are not available, and no considerably larger clone is one nucleotide away.

Between the V and J ends, shortened by 4 bases and 3 bases respectively, the junction contains 17 bases. There are 16 amino acids in the CDR3, from cysteine to phenylalanine inclusive. The entry retains the CDR3 DNA only, 48 bases that are in frame from base 1. CDR1 SGDLS and CDR2 YYNGEE are derived from the germline V gene. Paper-wide results and their limitations: The quantity of clinical and demographic metadata differed by source and by participant and was supplied without curation.

In Seattle, one collaborating source enrolled patients while the infection was active and tracked those patients longitudinally over the course of disease. Each collaborating institution followed its own protocols to collect whole blood in K2EDTA tubes. For TCRbeta analysis, collaborators shipped samples in one of three forms: frozen whole blood, isolated PBMCs, or DNA extracted from either of those sample types. The immunoSEQ Assay, a bias-controlled multiplex PCR, was used to amplify TCRbeta CDR3 regions from genomic DNA. Under the source paper's analysis protocol: Within the assay, amplification of reference gene primers was used to estimate how many nucleated cells each sample contained. Sequence reads were collapsed and filtered to measure the absolute abundance of every unique TCRbeta CDR3 rearrangement. For each sample, productive Simpson clonality was calculated by taking the square root of Simpson's diversity index across productive rearrangements. TCRdb stores this immuneACCESS table with in-frame sequences only. Part of the clones is absent; in the studies checked, under half of the shortfall reflects unresolved V genes, and no reason is known for the rest. V and J calls plus clone size are reproduced from that table; the DNA served to infer D and trimming. Counted in this sample were about 180,000 clones; 83% of them appeared once. The top ten hold about 8.3% of the sample.

The chain is made from TRBV9 and TRBJ1-3; the D gene is perhaps TRBD1, on 6 matching bases. Material for sequencing was peripheral blood. The sequence was obtained from a woman between 65 and 79 years old with COVID-19, enrolled during active disease. The CDR3 protein sequence reads: CASSPVDSHHGNTIYF. The nucleotide sequence reads as follows: TGTGCCAGCAGCCCAGTGGACAGCCATCATGGAAACACCATATATTTT.